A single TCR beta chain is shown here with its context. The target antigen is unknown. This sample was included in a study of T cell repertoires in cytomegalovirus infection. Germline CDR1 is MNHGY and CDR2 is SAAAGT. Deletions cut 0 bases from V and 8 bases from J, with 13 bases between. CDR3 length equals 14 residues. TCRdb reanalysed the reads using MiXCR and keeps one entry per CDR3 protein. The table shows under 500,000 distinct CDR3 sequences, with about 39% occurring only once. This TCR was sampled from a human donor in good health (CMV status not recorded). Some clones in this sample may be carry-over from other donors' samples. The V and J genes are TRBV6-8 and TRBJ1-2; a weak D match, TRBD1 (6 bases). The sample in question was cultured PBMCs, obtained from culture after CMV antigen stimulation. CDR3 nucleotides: TGTGCCAGCAGTTACTCGAACAGGGCAGGAGGCTACACCTTC. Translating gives CASSYSNRAGGYTF.